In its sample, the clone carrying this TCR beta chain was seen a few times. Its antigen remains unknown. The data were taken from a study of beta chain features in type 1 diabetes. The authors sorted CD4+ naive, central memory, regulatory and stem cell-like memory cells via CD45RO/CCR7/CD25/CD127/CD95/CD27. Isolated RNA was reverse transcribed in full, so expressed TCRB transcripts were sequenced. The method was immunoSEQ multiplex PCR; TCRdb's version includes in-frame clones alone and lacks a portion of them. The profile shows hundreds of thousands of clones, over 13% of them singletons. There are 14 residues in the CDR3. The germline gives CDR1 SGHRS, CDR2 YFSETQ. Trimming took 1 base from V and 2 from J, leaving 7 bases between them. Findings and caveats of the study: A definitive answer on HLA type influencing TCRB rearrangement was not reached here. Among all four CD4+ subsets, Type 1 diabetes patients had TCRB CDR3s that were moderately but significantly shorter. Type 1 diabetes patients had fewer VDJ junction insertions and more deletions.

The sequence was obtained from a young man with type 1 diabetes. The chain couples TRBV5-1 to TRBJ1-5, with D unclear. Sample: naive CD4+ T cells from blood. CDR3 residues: CASSLNSRNQPQHF. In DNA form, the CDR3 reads TGCGCCAGCAGCTTGAACAGTCGCAATCAGCCCCAGCATTTT.